This record concerns one T cell receptor (beta chain) sequence. This record belongs to a study of beta chain features in type 1 diabetes. Study-level information: Similarity in age, gender and cell yields was seen between patients and healthy donors. Over all samples combined, over 85 million sorted cells were examined.

Every donor provided one heparinised blood draw, which averaged around 120 mL. Sequencing targeted expressed TCRB transcripts, as all isolated RNA had been reverse transcribed. Clones were sequenced by immunoSEQ multiplex PCR, and TCRdb holds only the in-frame ones, with some missing. The table shows about 350,000 clones, with around a fifth occurring only once. Germline CDR1 SGHTA, CDR2 FQGTGA. The CDR3 loop spans 14 amino acids. The V and J ends lost 4 bases and 4 bases, in that order; junction bases with no gene match: 4. Material for sequencing was naive CD4+ T cells from blood. The chain employs TRBV7-3 and TRBJ1-1; TRBD1 agrees at 9 bases. The clonotype comes from a woman younger than 35 in good health. As DNA, the CDR3 is TGTGCCAGCAGCTCACAGGGGGCGAGCACTGAAGCTTTCTTT. Protein sequence: CASSSQGASTEAFF.